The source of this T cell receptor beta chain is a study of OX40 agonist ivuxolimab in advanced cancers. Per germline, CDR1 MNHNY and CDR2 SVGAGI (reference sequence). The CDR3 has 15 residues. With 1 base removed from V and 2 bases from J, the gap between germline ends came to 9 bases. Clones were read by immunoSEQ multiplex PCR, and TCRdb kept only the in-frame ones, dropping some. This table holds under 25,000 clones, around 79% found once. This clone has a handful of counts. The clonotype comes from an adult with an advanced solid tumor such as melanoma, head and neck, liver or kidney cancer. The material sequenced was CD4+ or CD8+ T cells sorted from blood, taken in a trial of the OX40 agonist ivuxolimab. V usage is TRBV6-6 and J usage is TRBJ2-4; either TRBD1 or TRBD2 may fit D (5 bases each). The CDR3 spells CASSYLGVPKNIQYF. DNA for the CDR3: TGTGCCAGCAGTTACTTGGGGGTTCCCAAAAACATTCAGTACTTC.